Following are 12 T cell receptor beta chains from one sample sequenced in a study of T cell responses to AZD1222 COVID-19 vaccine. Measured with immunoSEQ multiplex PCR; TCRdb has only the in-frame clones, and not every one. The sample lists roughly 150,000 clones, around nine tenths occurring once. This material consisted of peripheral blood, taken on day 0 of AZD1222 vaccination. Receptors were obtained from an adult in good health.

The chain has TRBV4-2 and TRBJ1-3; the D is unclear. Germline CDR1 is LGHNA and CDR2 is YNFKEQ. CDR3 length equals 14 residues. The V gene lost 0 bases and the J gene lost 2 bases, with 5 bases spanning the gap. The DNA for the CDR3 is TGTGCCAGCAGCCAAGAAGGCGCTGGAAACACCATATATTTT. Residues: CASSQEGAGNTIYF.

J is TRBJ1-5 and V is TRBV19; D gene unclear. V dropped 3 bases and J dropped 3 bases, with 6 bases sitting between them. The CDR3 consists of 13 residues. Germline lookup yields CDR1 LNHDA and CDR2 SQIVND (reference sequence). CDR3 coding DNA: TGTGCCAGTAGTATTACGGCCAATCAGCCCCAGCATTTT. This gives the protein CASSITANQPQHF.

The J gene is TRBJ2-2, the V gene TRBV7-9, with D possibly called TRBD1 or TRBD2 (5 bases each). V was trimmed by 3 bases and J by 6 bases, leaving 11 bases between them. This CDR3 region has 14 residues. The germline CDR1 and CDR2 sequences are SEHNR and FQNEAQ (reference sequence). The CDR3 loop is CASSFPPGPGELFF. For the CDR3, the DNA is TGTGCCAGCAGCTTCCCCCCGGGACCCGGGGAGCTGTTTTTT. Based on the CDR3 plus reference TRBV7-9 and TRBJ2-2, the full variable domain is DTGVSQNPRHKITKRGQNVTFRCDPISEHNRLYWYRQTLGQGPEFLTYFQNEAQLEKSRLLSDRFSAERPKGSFSTLEIQRTEQGDSAMYLCASSFPPGPGELFFGEGSRLTVL.

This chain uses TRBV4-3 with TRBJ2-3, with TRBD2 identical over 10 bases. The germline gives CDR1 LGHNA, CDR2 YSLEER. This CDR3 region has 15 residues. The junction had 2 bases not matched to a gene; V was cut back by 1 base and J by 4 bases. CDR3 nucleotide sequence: TGCGCCAGCAGCCAAGGACTAGCGGGCGCAGATACGCAGTATTTT. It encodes CASSQGLAGADTQYF.

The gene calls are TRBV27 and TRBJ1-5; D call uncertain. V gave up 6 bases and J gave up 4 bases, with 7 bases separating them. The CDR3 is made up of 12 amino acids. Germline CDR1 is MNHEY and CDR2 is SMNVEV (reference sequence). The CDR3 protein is CASSLLNQPQHF. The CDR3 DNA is TGTGCCAGCAGCCTTCTTAATCAGCCCCAGCATTTT.

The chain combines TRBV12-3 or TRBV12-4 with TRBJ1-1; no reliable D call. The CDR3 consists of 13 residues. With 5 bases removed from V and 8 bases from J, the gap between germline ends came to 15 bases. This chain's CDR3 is CASSLLGRGEAFF. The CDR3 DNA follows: TGTGCCAGCAGTCTCCTCGGGCGGGGAGAAGCTTTCTTT.

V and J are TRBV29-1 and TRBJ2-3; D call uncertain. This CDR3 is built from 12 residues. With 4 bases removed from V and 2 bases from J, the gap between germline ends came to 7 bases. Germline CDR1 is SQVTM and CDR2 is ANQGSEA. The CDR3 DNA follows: TGCAGCGTTGCGAGCAACACAGATACGCAGTATTTT. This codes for CSVASNTDTQYF.

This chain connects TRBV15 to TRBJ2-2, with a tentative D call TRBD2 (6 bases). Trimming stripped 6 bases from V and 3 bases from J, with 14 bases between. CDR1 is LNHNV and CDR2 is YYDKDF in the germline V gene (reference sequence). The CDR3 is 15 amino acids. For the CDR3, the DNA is TGTGCCACCAGTGGGGGACTCCCTTACACCGGGGAGCTGTTTTTT. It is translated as CATSGGLPYTGELFF.

CDR3 DNA: TGTGCCAGTAGTATTAAGGTCCAGGGGCGTGAAAAACTGTTTTTT. It codes for CASSIKVQGREKLFF. The chain carries TRBV19 and TRBJ1-4, with D perhaps matching TRBD1 (6 bases). Per the germline V gene, CDR1 is LNHDA and CDR2 is SQIVND (reference sequence). The CDR3 runs to 15 residues. Deletions cut 3 bases from V and 7 bases from J, with 15 bases between.

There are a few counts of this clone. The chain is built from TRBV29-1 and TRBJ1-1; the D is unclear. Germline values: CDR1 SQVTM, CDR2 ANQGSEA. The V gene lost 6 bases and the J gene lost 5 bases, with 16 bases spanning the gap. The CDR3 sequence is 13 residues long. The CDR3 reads CSVRRLTATEAFF. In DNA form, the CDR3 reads TGCAGCGTGCGGCGTCTCACAGCTACTGAAGCTTTCTTT.

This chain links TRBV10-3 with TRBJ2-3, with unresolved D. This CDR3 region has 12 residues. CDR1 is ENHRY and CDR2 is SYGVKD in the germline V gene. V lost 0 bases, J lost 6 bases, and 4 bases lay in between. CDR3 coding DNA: TGTGCCATCAGTGAGTCGACGGATACGCAGTATTTT. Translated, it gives CAISESTDTQYF.

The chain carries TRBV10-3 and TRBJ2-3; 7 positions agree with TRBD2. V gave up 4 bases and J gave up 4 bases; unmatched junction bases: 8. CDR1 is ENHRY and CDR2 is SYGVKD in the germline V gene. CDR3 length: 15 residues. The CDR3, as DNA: TGTGCCATCAGTGTAACGAGCGGGGCCCCAGATACGCAGTATTTT. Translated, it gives CAISVTSGAPDTQYF.